Described below is a single TCR beta chain sequence and its context. This sample is drawn from a study of blood T cell repertoires in COVID-19. At the level of the study: Whether acute or convalescent, the COVID-19 samples came from the United States, Italy and Spain.

Measured with immunoSEQ multiplex PCR; TCRdb has only the in-frame clones, and not every one. The table lists about 24,000 clones, approximately 78% of them singletons. The specimen sequenced was peripheral blood. The TCR was taken from a woman in her 70s with COVID-19, enrolled during active disease.

The CDR3 is CASSLSGGHGYTF. The CDR3 DNA reads as TGTGCCAGCAGTTTATCGGGAGGCCATGGCTACACCTTC. The chain combines TRBV12-3 or TRBV12-4 with TRBJ1-2; no clear D gene. V was cut by 2 bases and J by 6 bases, with 10 bases left in between. The CDR3 length is 13 residues.